These 23 T cell receptor beta chains came from one sample sequenced in a study of cytomegalovirus exposure and HLA in healthy donors. This PCR relied on a set of 60 Vbeta primers and 13 Jbeta primers. The repertoire was sequenced with immunoSEQ multiplex PCR; TCRdb's copy has only in-frame clones and lacks some. The repertoire includes roughly 160,000 clones, just under 80% of them detected once, and 1% sits in the top ten. The sequenced material came from PBMCs. The receptors derive from a woman aged 45-65 years in good health and CMV-seropositive.

The J gene is TRBJ2-1, the V gene TRBV7-2, with TRBD2 identical over 12 bases. CDR3 length: 15 amino acids. With 5 bases clipped from V and 4 bases from J, the junction kept 3 bases outside the gene matches. The germline V gene encodes CDR1 SGHTA and CDR2 FQGNSA. The CDR3 protein is CASSLTSGGYNEQFF. CDR3 DNA sequence: TGTGCCAGCAGCCTAACTAGCGGGGGGTACAATGAGCAGTTCTTC.

This chain uses TRBV11-2 with TRBJ2-3, with TRBD2 as a possible D gene (5 bases). CDR3 length: 15 residues. The ends were cut back, 5 bases at V and 2 bases at J, with 14 bases in the middle. Germline values: CDR1 SGHAT, CDR2 FQNNGV. This CDR3 is CASSPLSVNTDTQYF. In DNA form, the CDR3 reads TGTGCCAGCAGCCCACTTAGCGTTAACACAGATACGCAGTATTTT.

This rearrangement joins TRBV7-9 to TRBJ2-3, with 10 positions matching TRBD2. The J segment lost 2 bases and the V segment lost 3 bases, leaving 5 bases of the junction unmatched. The CDR3 length is 16 residues. Germline V gene sequence: CDR1 SEHNR, CDR2 FQNEAQ (reference sequence). CDR3 nucleotides: TGTGCCAGCAGCTTTCTAGCGGGGGCCAACACAGATACGCAGTATTTT. Its protein product is CASSFLAGANTDTQYF.

CDR3 coding DNA: TGTGCCAGCTCACCCACCGGGACAGGGGACGAGCAGTACTTC. It codes for CASSPTGTGDEQYF. The V call is TRBV18, the J call TRBJ2-7; 10 bases map to TRBD1. Germline lookup yields CDR1 KGHSH and CDR2 LQKENI. The ends lost 3 bases at V and 5 bases at J; junction bases unmatched: 4. The CDR3 consists of 14 residues. Full variable domain (outside the CDR3, taken from reference TRBV18 and TRBJ2-7): NAGVMQNPRHLVRRRGQEARLRCSPMKGHSHVYWYRQLPEEGLKFMVYLQKENIIDESGMPKERFSAEFPKEGPSILRIQQVVRGDSAAYFCASSPTGTGDEQYFGPGTRLTVT.

This chain connects TRBV5-1 to TRBJ2-1; TRBD2 might be the D (5 bases). V gave up 2 bases and J gave up 1 base, with 13 bases separating them. CDR1 and CDR2 (germline): SGHRS, YFSETQ. This CDR3 has 16 residues. For the CDR3, the DNA is TGCGCCAGCAGCTTCTCCTGGACTCTTTCCTACAATGAGCAGTTCTTC. Residues: CASSFSWTLSYNEQFF. The whole variable domain, filled in from reference TRBV5-1 and TRBJ2-1, reads KAGVTQTPRYLIKTRGQQVTLSCSPISGHRSVSWYQQTPGQGLQFLFEYFSETQRNKGNFPGRFSGRQFSNSRSEMNVSTLELGDSALYLCASSFSWTLSYNEQFFGPGTRLTVL.

The J gene is TRBJ1-6, the V gene TRBV27, with D unclear. The length of the CDR3 is 13 residues. Germline assignment: CDR1 MNHEY and CDR2 SMNVEV (reference sequence). V was shortened by 5 bases and J by 9 bases, with 11 bases between the two germline ends. In nucleotides, the CDR3 is TGTGCCAGCAGTCCGACACTCGGTTCACCCCTCCACTTT. It encodes CASSPTLGSPLHF.

This chain uses TRBV4-3 with TRBJ2-1, with 7 bases lining up with TRBD1. Per the germline V gene, CDR1 is LGHNA and CDR2 is YSLEER. V gave up 3 bases and J gave up 3 bases; unmatched junction bases: 11. The CDR3 is made up of 17 amino acids. CDR3 sequence: CASSQSYPGTDYNEQFF. Here the CDR3 DNA reads TGCGCCAGCAGCCAGAGTTATCCCGGGACAGACTACAATGAGCAGTTCTTC.

This clone has just a few counts. The chain carries TRBV5-4 and TRBJ2-7, with a possible D match to TRBD1 (5 bases). V lost 0 bases and J 6 bases, leaving 7 bases between the germline ends. CDR1 and CDR2 from the germline V gene are SGHNT and YYREEE (reference sequence). This CDR3 region has 12 residues. The chain's CDR3 is CASSLVGAEQYF. The CDR3 coding sequence is TGTGCCAGCAGCTTGGTAGGGGCCGAGCAGTACTTC.

The V gene is TRBV28, the J gene TRBJ1-2, with D possibly TRBD1 on 5 matching bases. CDR3 length equals 13 residues. The germline V gene encodes CDR1 MDHEN and CDR2 SYDVKM. V dropped 5 bases and J dropped 3 bases, with 10 bases sitting between them. CDR3 amino acids: CASSRGHYYGYTF. As DNA, the CDR3 is TGTGCCAGCAGTCGAGGACACTACTATGGCTACACCTTC.

V usage is TRBV25-1 and J usage is TRBJ1-2; 7 bases line up with TRBD1. Germline V gives CDR1 MGHDK, CDR2 SYGVNS. V shed 4 bases and J 5 bases; nucleotides not matched to a gene: 4. There are 13 residues in the CDR3. The CDR3 DNA is TGTGCCAGCAGTGTCGACAGGGTATATGGCTACACCTTC. Amino acids: CASSVDRVYGYTF.

This clone was detected only a few times. The chain combines TRBV7-9 with TRBJ2-1, with D maybe TRBD2 (7 bases). The V gene's germline CDR1 is SEHNR and CDR2 FQNEAQ (reference sequence). V was pared by 4 bases and J by 0 bases, with 16 bases between. The CDR3 length is 17 residues. The CDR3 here is CASSSPARGLSYNEQFF. For the CDR3, the DNA is TGTGCCAGCAGCTCACCGGCGCGGGGGCTCTCCTACAATGAGCAGTTCTTC. The full variable domain, in which reference TRBV7-9 and TRBJ2-1 provide the parts outside the CDR3, is DTGVSQNPRHKITKRGQNVTFRCDPISEHNRLYWYRQTLGQGPEFLTYFQNEAQLEKSRLLSDRFSAERPKGSFSTLEIQRTEQGDSAMYLCASSSPARGLSYNEQFFGPGTRLTVL.

This clone appeared a few times. This chain links TRBV29-1 with TRBJ2-7, with 11 bases fitting TRBD1. Germline loops: CDR1 SQVTM, CDR2 ANQGSEA. The CDR3 sequence is 12 residues long. The ends lost 7 bases at V and 6 bases at J; junction bases unmatched: 5. The DNA for the CDR3 is TGCAGCGCCTGGACAGGGGGCGGCGAGCAGTACTTC. Translation: CSAWTGGGEQYF.

The rearrangement links TRBV4-3 to TRBJ2-3, with 8 positions matching TRBD1. Trimming at V came to 1 base and at J to 2 bases, leaving 2 bases not matched to a gene. Looked up from germline, CDR1 is LGHNA and CDR2 is YSLEER. The CDR3 extends over 15 amino acids. This CDR3 reads CASSQGQGNTDTQYF. The CDR3 nucleotides are TGCGCCAGCAGCCAAGGACAGGGGAACACAGATACGCAGTATTTT.

The chain couples TRBV30 to TRBJ1-5; D ambiguous. The length of the CDR3 is 11 residues. Germline CDR1 is GTSNPN and CDR2 is SVGIG (reference sequence). Trimming removed 0 bases from V and 11 bases from J, with 8 bases in between. The CDR3 loop is CAWSVGESQHF. In nucleotides, the CDR3 is TGTGCCTGGAGTGTTGGGGAGTCCCAGCATTTT.

V usage is TRBV7-2 and J usage is TRBJ2-5, with D perhaps TRBD2 (6 bases). The V gene's germline CDR1 is SGHTA and CDR2 FQGNSA. The CDR3 consists of 14 residues. Trimming stripped 3 bases from V and 5 bases from J, with 13 bases between. CDR3 sequence: CASSFYGGRETQYF. The CDR3 nucleotides are TGTGCCAGCAGCTTCTATGGGGGGAGGGAGACCCAGTACTTC.

The chain uses TRBV7-9 and TRBJ1-6; 7 nucleotides line up with TRBD1. The CDR3 loop spans 14 amino acids. The V gene end was trimmed by 3 bases and the J gene end by 8 bases; junction bases not matched to a gene: 4. From germline, CDR1 is SEHNR and CDR2 FQNEAQ (reference sequence). CDR3 protein: CASSFRGTDSPLHF. CDR3 coding DNA: TGTGCCAGCAGCTTCAGGGGGACGGATTCACCCCTCCACTTT.

This chain joins TRBV15 and TRBJ2-7; D gene ambiguous. The CDR3 covers 12 residues. Trimming removed 0 bases from V and 3 bases from J, with 3 bases in between. Germline values: CDR1 LNHNV, CDR2 YYDKDF (reference sequence). This CDR3 is CATSRDLYEQYF. CDR3 nucleotide sequence: TGTGCCACCAGCAGAGATCTCTACGAGCAGTACTTC. Using reference TRBV15 and TRBJ2-7 for the parts outside the CDR3, the full variable domain is DAMVIQNPRYQVTQFGKPVTLSCSQTLNHNVMYWYQQKSSQAPKLLFHYYDKDFNNEADTPDNFQSRRPNTSFCFLDIRSPGLGDTAMYLCATSRDLYEQYFGPGTRLTVT.

This sequence joins TRBV11-1 and TRBJ2-3, with D uncertain. This CDR3 comprises 13 residues. Germline CDR1 and CDR2: SGHAT and FQDESV (reference sequence). Trimming pared 1 base from V and 6 bases from J, leaving 8 bases between. CDR3 nucleotide sequence: TGTGCCAGCAGCTTAGGTTCTAAGGATACGCAGTATTTT. This gives the protein CASSLGSKDTQYF.

The chain couples TRBV7-9 to TRBJ2-5, with D possibly being TRBD2 (5 bases). This CDR3 spans 12 amino acids. The germline V gene has CDR1 SEHNR and CDR2 FQNEAQ (reference sequence). Deletions cut 4 bases from V and 11 bases from J, with 14 bases between. The CDR3 nucleotides are TGTGCCAGCAGCTCGGGCGGGTCCGGGCAGTACTTC. It is translated as CASSSGGSGQYF.

The chain uses TRBV19 and TRBJ2-1, with a tentative D call TRBD1 (7 bases). V was cut by 8 bases and J by 9 bases, with 14 bases left in between. This CDR3 is 12 amino acids long. The germline V gene encodes CDR1 LNHDA and CDR2 SQIVND (reference sequence). The CDR3 bases are TGTGCCAGTCTGGGCGGGACAGCTGAGCAGTTCTTC. Its protein is CASLGGTAEQFF.

V is TRBV7-8 and J is TRBJ2-7, with a weak D call TRBD2 (6 bases). CDR3 length: 15 residues. From germline, CDR1 is SGHVS and CDR2 FQNEAQ. With 5 bases removed from V and 0 bases from J, the gap between germline ends came to 14 bases. Written as DNA, the CDR3 is TGTGCCAGCAGCCCAACGGACTACCTCTCCTACGAGCAGTACTTC. Its translation is CASSPTDYLSYEQYF.

The chain is built from TRBV6-5 and TRBJ1-5; 8 positions match TRBD1. The CDR3 has 15 amino acids. Trimming at V came to 6 bases and at J to 2 bases, leaving 6 bases not matched to a gene. Per the germline V gene, CDR1 is MNHEY and CDR2 is SVGAGI. CDR3 DNA: TGTGCCAGCAGCCGACAGGGGTTGGGCAATCAGCCCCAGCATTTT. Its protein is CASSRQGLGNQPQHF.

Points on this clone: One end of the junction does not line up with germline, which may come from a read error. The V call is TRBV19, the J call TRBJ2-5; 10 bases map to TRBD1. There are 14 residues in the CDR3. Germline loops: CDR1 LNHDA, CDR2 SQIVND (reference sequence). CDR3 in DNA: TGTGCCAGCAGTAGGAGACAGGGGGCTGAGACCCAGTACTTC. Protein sequence: CASSRRQGAETQYF.